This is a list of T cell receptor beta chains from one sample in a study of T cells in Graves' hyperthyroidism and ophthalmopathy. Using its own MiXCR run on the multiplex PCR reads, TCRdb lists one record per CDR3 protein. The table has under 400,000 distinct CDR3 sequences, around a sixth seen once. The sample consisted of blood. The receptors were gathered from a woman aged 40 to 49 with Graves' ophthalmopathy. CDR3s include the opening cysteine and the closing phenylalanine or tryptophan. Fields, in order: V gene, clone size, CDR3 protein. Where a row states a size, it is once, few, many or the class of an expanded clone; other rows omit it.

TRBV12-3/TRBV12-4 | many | CASSLGGRVSNQPQHF
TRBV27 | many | CASSSGQGMLTEAFF
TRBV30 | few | CAWGTGDREYSNQPQHF
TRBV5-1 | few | CASSRASGLGEQYF
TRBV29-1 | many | CSVGQGHGYEQYF
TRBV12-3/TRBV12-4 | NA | CASSGGFRGQPEAFF
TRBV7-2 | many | CASSLSSSGTQETQYF
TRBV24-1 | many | CATSESRTGGQNIQYF
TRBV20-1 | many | CSAKPPGQETQYF
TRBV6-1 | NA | CASRGAGAGTQYF
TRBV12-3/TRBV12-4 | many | CASSLFGREGGYGYTF
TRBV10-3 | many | CAISDPGKGINTEAFF
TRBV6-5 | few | CASSSNPETGELFF
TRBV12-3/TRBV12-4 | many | CASSQGLAGEQYF
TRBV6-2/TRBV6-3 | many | CASSRGTSGTYEQYF
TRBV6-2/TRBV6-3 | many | CASSWGLAGDPGELFF
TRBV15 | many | CATSRDSGAGANVLTF
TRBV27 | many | CASSLSKGSPYGYTF
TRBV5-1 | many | CASSFTGTGPYEQYF
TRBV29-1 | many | CSVVLGGETQYF
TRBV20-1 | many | CSARDELAELFF
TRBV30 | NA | CAWAQGHEQYF
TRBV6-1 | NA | CASIEMNTEAYF
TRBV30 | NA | CAWSVHGQGQETQYF
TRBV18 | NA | CASSTGDGRETQYF
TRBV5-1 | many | CASRQEGGEQYF
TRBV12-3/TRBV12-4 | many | CASTLGDGTQYF